Here is one T cell receptor beta chain with its context. The sample is drawn from a study of T cell responses to AZD1222 COVID-19 vaccine. V lost 3 bases and J 2 bases, leaving 8 bases between the germline ends. The CDR3 is made up of 13 amino acids. Here immunoSEQ multiplex PCR was the method, and the copy in TCRdb shows in-frame clones only, minus some. The table records 150,000 to 200,000 clones, around 94% of them present only once. The chain employs TRBV12-3 or TRBV12-4 and TRBJ2-7; no reliable D call. This specimen was peripheral blood, taken on day 0 of AZD1222 vaccination. The clonotype was recovered from an adult in good health. CDR3 in amino acids: CASSFQRAYEQYF. The CDR3 DNA sequence: TGTGCCAGCAGTTTTCAGCGCGCCTACGAGCAGTACTTC.